Shown below are 9 T cell receptor beta chains from a single sample sequenced in a study of a mutant IDH1 vaccine in newly diagnosed glioma. Time point in this sample: week 47, end of study. Each vaccine dose was 300 ug of mutant IDH1 20-mer peptide, with topical imiquimod. TCRdb keeps only in-frame clones here, not all; method: immunoSEQ multiplex PCR. The sample has about 94,000 clones, 85% to 90% seen once. These receptors have no identified antigens. The input for sequencing was PBMCs, taken from a glioma patient whose treatment included an IDH1 peptide vaccine. The receptors originated from a woman in her 50s with glioma.

Only one count was recorded for this clone. V gene TRBV11-2 combines with J gene TRBJ1-2; D is undetermined. CDR3 length: 13 amino acids. Germline-derived CDR1 and CDR2 are SGHAT and FQNNGV. V was trimmed by 5 bases and J by 3 bases, leaving 10 bases between them. The CDR3 region has the DNA TGTGCCAGCAGCCGAAGGTTAGACTATGGCTACACCTTC. Residues: CASSRRLDYGYTF.

The chain recombines TRBV9 with TRBJ2-7; tentatively, D is TRBD1 (6 bases). In germline, CDR1 is SGDLS, CDR2 YYNGEE. V lost 3 bases and J 4 bases, leaving 17 bases between the germline ends. The CDR3 extends over 15 amino acids. In DNA, the CDR3 is TGTGCCAGCAGCGCGGCTCGGAGAGGGGGATACGAGCAGTACTTC. Translating it yields CASSAARRGGYEQYF.

This clone was seen only a few times. The chain joins TRBV6-4 to TRBJ2-3; TRBD1 matches at 9 bases. Per the germline V gene, CDR1 is MRHNA and CDR2 is SNTAGT. V was clipped by 3 bases and J by 2 bases; unmatched bases: 3. The CDR3 loop spans 15 amino acids. The CDR3 region is CASSEDRGNTDTQYF. Written as DNA, the CDR3 is TGTGCCAGCAGTGAGGACAGGGGTAACACAGATACGCAGTATTTT.

The chain joins TRBV10-1 to TRBJ2-3, with 10 positions matching TRBD2. CDR1 and CDR2 (germline): WNHNN, SYGVQD (reference sequence). The CDR3 is made up of 15 amino acids. V gave up 4 bases and J gave up 0 bases; unmatched junction bases: 1. CDR3 sequence reads: CASSGTSGSTDTQYF. CDR3 coding DNA: TGCGCCAGCAGTGGGACTAGCGGTAGCACAGATACGCAGTATTTT.

The chain is built from TRBV9 and TRBJ1-2; tentatively, D is TRBD1 (6 bases). The V end was cut by 4 bases, the J end by 4 bases, with 17 bases between. Germline V gene lookup returns CDR1 SGDLS and CDR2 YYNGEE. This CDR3 region has 15 residues. CDR3 nucleotide sequence: TGTGCCAGCAGCTCAGGGGATGGGACGATCTATGGCTACACCTTC. It yields the protein CASSSGDGTIYGYTF.

The rearrangement links TRBV7-8 to TRBJ2-5; D call uncertain. V dropped 5 bases and J dropped 5 bases, with 12 bases sitting between them. From germline, CDR1 is SGHVS and CDR2 FQNEAQ. This CDR3 region has 13 residues. CDR3 region: CASSPSAPETQYF. CDR3 nucleotides: TGTGCCAGCAGCCCATCGGCTCCCGAGACCCAGTACTTC.

V is TRBV7-3 and J is TRBJ1-1; a weak D match, TRBD1 (5 bases). V lost 3 bases and J 1 base, leaving 9 bases between the germline ends. There are 14 residues in the CDR3. Germline values: CDR1 SGHTA, CDR2 FQGTGA. The CDR3 DNA reads TGTGCCAGCAGCTTGGGGCCTACGAACACTGAAGCTTTCTTT. Its protein is CASSLGPTNTEAFF.

This clone appeared a single time. V usage is TRBV7-2 and J usage is TRBJ2-1, with TRBD1 matching over 10 bases. The CDR3 has 16 amino acids. Per the germline V gene, CDR1 is SGHTA and CDR2 is FQGNSA. The junction had 12 bases not matched to a gene; V was cut back by 4 bases and J by 9 bases. The chain's CDR3 is CASSWTGTGVSSEQFF. For the CDR3, the DNA is TGTGCCAGCAGCTGGACCGGGACAGGGGTATCGAGTGAGCAGTTCTTC.

The V call is TRBV29-1, the J call TRBJ2-3; tentatively, D is TRBD1 (5 bases). Trimming took off 6 bases at V and 2 bases at J, with 12 bases between the two ends. Germline CDR1 is SQVTM and CDR2 is ANQGSEA. CDR3 length equals 13 residues. CDR3 in amino acids: CSVGPDNTDTQYF. Here the CDR3 DNA reads TGCAGCGTAGGGCCGGACAACACAGATACGCAGTATTTT.